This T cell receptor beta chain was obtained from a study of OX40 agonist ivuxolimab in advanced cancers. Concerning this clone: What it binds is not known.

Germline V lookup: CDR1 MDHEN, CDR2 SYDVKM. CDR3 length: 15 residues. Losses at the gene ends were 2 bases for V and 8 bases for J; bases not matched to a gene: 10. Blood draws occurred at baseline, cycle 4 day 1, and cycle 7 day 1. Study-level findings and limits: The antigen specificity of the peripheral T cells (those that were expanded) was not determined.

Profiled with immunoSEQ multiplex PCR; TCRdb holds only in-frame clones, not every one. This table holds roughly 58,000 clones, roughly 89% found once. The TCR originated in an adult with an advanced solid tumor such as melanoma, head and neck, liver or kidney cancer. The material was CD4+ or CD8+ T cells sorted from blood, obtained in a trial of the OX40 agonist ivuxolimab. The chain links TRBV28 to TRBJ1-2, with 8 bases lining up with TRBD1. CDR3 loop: CASSLPDRGRRGYTF. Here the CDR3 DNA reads TGTGCCAGCAGTTTACCCGACAGGGGTCGACGAGGCTACACCTTC.